This is a list of T cell receptor beta chains from one sample in a study of molecular identifiers for immune sequencing clone quantification. From the PCR reads, TCRdb called clonotypes with MiXCR, one entry per CDR3 protein. The sample holds some 320,000 distinct CDR3 sequences, about 21% seen once. Sample: naive CD8+ T cells from blood, with Jurkat cell RNA spiked in. The receptor source for this set is a human donor in good health. Some libraries in this study had Jurkat cell RNA spiked in. Each CDR3 is given with its conserved first and last residue. A D gene is named only where the DNA matches it firmly. Clone size is given for some rows only: seen once, a few or many times, or a class if the clone is expanded.

j_gene,len,d_gene,abundance,v_gene,CDR3nt,CDR3aa
TRBJ1-1,12,.,many,TRBV12-3/TRBV12-4,TGTGCCAGCAGTTTAGGGGCGACTGAAGCTTTCTTT,CASSLGATEAFF
TRBJ2-3,15,TRBD2,many,TRBV12-3/TRBV12-4,TGTGCCAGCAGTTCGGTCCAGCGGGGGATAGATACGCAGTATTTT,CASSSVQRGIDTQYF
TRBJ2-1,14,.,many,TRBV7-6,TGTGCCAGCAGCTTATTACAGTCCTACAATGAGCAGTTCTTC,CASSLLQSYNEQFF
TRBJ2-3,14,.,many,TRBV7-2,TGTGCCAGCAGCTTACTCCCGGGGTCAGATACGCAGTATTTT,CASSLLPGSDTQYF
TRBJ2-3,15,.,.,TRBV11-3,TGTGCCAGCAGCTTACGGGGTAGCCTGGATAATACGCAGTATTTT,CASSLRGSLDNTQYF
TRBJ2-7,15,TRBD2,few,TRBV27,TGTGCCAGCAGTTTACCACTAGCGATCTACTACGAGCAGTACTTC,CASSLPLAIYYEQYF
TRBJ2-3,14,TRBD1,many,TRBV29-1,TGCAGCGTTGAAGGCCAGGGGGTGGTGGATACGCAGTATTTT,CSVEGQGVVDTQYF
TRBJ1-1,15,.,many,TRBV14,TGTGCCAGCAGCCAAGAGGGGGTTGTGGTCACTGAAGCTTTCTTT,CASSQEGVVVTEAFF
TRBJ1-1,13,.,few,TRBV3-2,TGTGCCAGCAGCCAGTTAAAGAACACTGAAGCTTTCTTT,CASSQLKNTEAFF
TRBJ1-2,13,.,few,TRBV3-1,TGTGCCAGCAGCCAAGATCCGGCTAATGGCTACACCTTC,CASSQDPANGYTF
TRBJ2-3,14,.,many,TRBV13,TGTGCTTCCTCCGGGGACTCAAGCGCAGATACGCAGTATTTT,CASSGDSSADTQYF
TRBJ1-1,15,.,many,TRBV25-1,TGTGCCAGCAGTCGCAGCGAGGGTATGAACACTGAAGCTTTCTTT,CASSRSEGMNTEAFF
TRBJ2-1,13,.,.,TRBV6-2/TRBV6-3,TGTGCCAGCAAGGATATGAGAGGGAATGAGCAGTTCTTC,CASKDMRGNEQFF
TRBJ1-5,17,.,many,TRBV5-5,TGTGCCAGCAGCCGATACAGGACACAGTATAGCAATCAGCCCCAGCATTTT,CASSRYRTQYSNQPQHF
TRBJ2-3,18,TRBD2,.,TRBV20-1,TGCAGTGCTAGAGATATACTAGCGGGGGCCCGCGTCACAGATACGCAGTATTTT,CSARDILAGARVTDTQYF
TRBJ2-1,16,TRBD2,few,TRBV9,TGTGCCAGCAGCGCCCTACTAGCGGGTTCCTACAATGAGCAGTTCTTC,CASSALLAGSYNEQFF
TRBJ2-7,15,.,.,TRBV4-3,TGCGCCAGCAGCCAAGTGGTGGGCGAGACCTACGAGCAGTACTTC,CASSQVVGETYEQYF
TRBJ2-7,13,.,many,TRBV12-3/TRBV12-4,TGTGCCAGCAGCCAGGTTGCTGGCTACGAGCAGTACTTC,CASSQVAGYEQYF
TRBJ2-3,17,TRBD1,many,TRBV24-1,TGTGCCACCAGTGATTACCCGGGACAGGGGGCGGCAGATACGCAGTATTTT,CATSDYPGQGAADTQYF
TRBJ1-1,13,.,.,TRBV27,TGTGCCAGCAGCCCGACGACGAACACTGAAGCTTTCTTT,CASSPTTNTEAFF
TRBJ2-4,15,TRBD2,.,TRBV6-2/TRBV6-3,TGTGCCAGCAGTCTAACGGGACTACACAAAAACATTCAGTACTTC,CASSLTGLHKNIQYF
TRBJ2-2,18,TRBD1,many,TRBV6-5,TGTGCCAGCACCAAAAAAGGGACAGGGGGGTTTCACACCGGGGAGCTGTTTTTT,CASTKKGTGGFHTGELFF
TRBJ2-7,15,TRBD2,few,TRBV29-1,TGCAGCGTTGAAGACTATACTAGCGGGAGTTACGAGCAGTACTTC,CSVEDYTSGSYEQYF
TRBJ2-3,16,TRBD2,.,TRBV7-3,TGTGCCAGCAGCCCGGGGCTAGCGGGATTTCGGGATACGCAGTATTTT,CASSPGLAGFRDTQYF
TRBJ1-1,15,TRBD1,many,TRBV7-2,TGTGCCAGCAGCTTCGGACAGGGGGCTGGCACTGAAGCTTTCTTT,CASSFGQGAGTEAFF
TRBJ1-1,11,.,many,TRBV28,TGTGCCAGCAGGGGGGGGGCTGAAGCTTTCTTT,CASRGGAEAFF
TRBJ2-7,15,TRBD2,many,TRBV20-1,TGCAGTGCTAGAGTGTGGACTAGCGGATATTACGAGCAGTACTTC,CSARVWTSGYYEQYF
TRBJ2-6,18,TRBD2,many,TRBV2,TGTGCCAGCAGGGACAGGACTAGCGGGAGTTCTGGGGCCAACGTCCTGACTTTC,CASRDRTSGSSGANVLTF
TRBJ2-3,16,.,few,TRBV6-5,TGTGCCAGCAGTTCGATATACGACTTGGGCACAGATACGCAGTATTTT,CASSSIYDLGTDTQYF
TRBJ2-3,13,.,many,TRBV29-1,TGCAGCGCTCCAGGGGTTTTCGCAGATACGCAGTATTTT,CSAPGVFADTQYF
TRBJ2-3,10,.,many,TRBV19,TGTGCCAGTAGAGCGGGTAGGCAGTATTTT,CASRAGRQYF
TRBJ1-1,17,.,many,TRBV5-1,TGCGCCAGCAGCTTTACCGGACAAAGACTCATGAACACTGAAGCTTTCTTT,CASSFTGQRLMNTEAFF
TRBJ1-1,14,.,.,TRBV27,TGTGCCAGCAGTTTCCGGGCCCCAGACGCTGAAGCTTTCTTT,CASSFRAPDAEAFF
TRBJ1-5,15,.,few,TRBV19,TGTGCCAGTAGTACCTGGGTCACCCAGAATCAGCCCCAGCATTTT,CASSTWVTQNQPQHF
TRBJ2-5,17,TRBD1,many,TRBV5-6,TGTGCCAGCAGCTTTTCTAACAGGGGGACAAACCAAGAGACCCAGTACTTC,CASSFSNRGTNQETQYF
TRBJ1-1,14,.,many,TRBV7-9,TGTGCCAGCAGTCTGGGGGGGTCCGGGTCTGAAGCTTTCTTT,CASSLGGSGSEAFF
TRBJ1-2,15,.,many,TRBV4-1,TGCGCCAGCAGCCAACTATTGGGAACCCCAAACGGCTACACCTTC,CASSQLLGTPNGYTF
TRBJ2-1,18,TRBD2,many,TRBV6-1,TGTGCCAGCAGTGAAGCTCCCCAGCGGGAGTCGGAATACAATGAGCAGTTCTTC,CASSEAPQRESEYNEQFF
TRBJ2-7,14,TRBD1,many,TRBV4-3,TGCGCCAGCAGCCCCTACACAGGGGGCGGGGAGCAGTACTTC,CASSPYTGGGEQYF
TRBJ2-2,15,.,many,TRBV19,TGTGCCAGTAGTCCTTGGTACGGGCGTCCTGGGGAGCTGTTTTTT,CASSPWYGRPGELFF
TRBJ1-2,16,.,many,TRBV28,TGTGCCAGCAGTTTAGGCCGCATCGAAGCTAACTATGGCTACACCTTC,CASSLGRIEANYGYTF
TRBJ2-3,12,.,many,TRBV7-9,TGTGCCAGCAGCTTCAGCACAGATACGCAGTATTTT,CASSFSTDTQYF
TRBJ2-7,14,.,few,TRBV24-1,TGTGCCACCAGTGACCCCGGACAGTCCGGCGAGCAGTACTTC,CATSDPGQSGEQYF
TRBJ2-5,15,.,few,TRBV6-5,TGTGCCAGCAGTTACTCGGACGGGCGGCCCGAGACCCAGTACTTC,CASSYSDGRPETQYF
TRBJ2-1,15,TRBD1,many,TRBV30,TGTGCCTGGAGTGACGACAGGGTCCCCTACAATGAGCAGTTCTTC,CAWSDDRVPYNEQFF